Here is one T cell receptor beta chain with its context. The germline V gene encodes CDR1 MNHNS and CDR2 SASEGT. The CDR3 is made up of 18 amino acids. V was cut by 2 bases and J by 0 bases, with 18 bases left in between. Treatment: treatment-naive control, cytoreductive nephrectomy. Controls were unirradiated tumors from treatment-naive cytoreductive nephrectomy patients. Control tumor donors were several females and 10 or so males, median age about 50 years. The sample belongs to a study of radiation and T cells in renal cell carcinoma. Here immunoSEQ multiplex PCR was the method, and the copy in TCRdb shows in-frame clones only, minus some. The table has more than 8,000 clones, roughly two thirds seen once.

The rearrangement uses TRBV6-1 and TRBJ2-3; no definite D call. This TCR derives from a man aged 60-69 years with renal cell carcinoma. Sequences were derived from tumor tissue, sampled from a patient whose treatment was nephrectomy without radiotherapy. The CDR3: CASSETSIPTPSTDTQYF. The DNA of the CDR3 is TGTGCCAGCAGTGAAACAAGTATCCCCACCCCTAGCACAGATACGCAGTATTTT.